These 4 T cell receptor beta chains came from one sample sequenced in a study of shared clonotypes between healthy human individuals. Produced via immunoSEQ multiplex PCR; TCRdb's table is partial and in-frame only. The data contain some 2.1 million clones, 85% to 95% of them singletons. Positive CCR7 selection of CD45RO-negative cells yielded the naive CD8 cells, and terminally differentiated effector memory CD45RA+ cells were excluded. What was sequenced was naive CD8+ T cells sorted from blood. Source of these receptors: a man in his late teens or twenties in good health.

Concerning this clone: This sample includes further DNA sequences coding for the same CDR3. The chain combines TRBV5-8 with TRBJ2-3; no definite D call. Germline loops: CDR1 SGHTS, CDR2 YDEGEE. The CDR3 is 11 residues long. Trimming pared 4 bases from V and 6 bases from J, leaving 6 bases between. CDR3 sequence: CASSLIDTQYF. CDR3 bases: TGTGCCAGCAGCCTGATTGATACGCAGTATTTT.

This chain uses TRBV9 with TRBJ2-7; D is possibly TRBD1 (7 bases). This CDR3 contains 16 residues. CDR1 and CDR2 from the germline V gene are SGDLS and YYNGEE. V lost 5 bases, J lost 5 bases, and 23 bases lay in between. CDR3 sequence (DNA): TGTGCCAGCAGTCCCCACGGGAGAGGGGGCATCGACGAGCAGTACTTC. The encoded protein is CASSPHGRGGIDEQYF.

The rearrangement links TRBV30 to TRBJ2-1, with 7 bases lining up with TRBD2. V shed 4 bases, J shed 3 bases, and the junction held 9 bases outside the gene matches. In germline, CDR1 is GTSNPN, CDR2 SVGIG (reference sequence). CDR3 size: 15 residues. The CDR3 sequence is CAWKRAGPVYNEQFF. CDR3 in DNA: TGTGCCTGGAAACGAGCGGGGCCAGTCTACAATGAGCAGTTCTTC.

The chain combines TRBV4-2 with TRBJ1-2; D possibly corresponds to TRBD1 (5 bases). This CDR3 spans 15 amino acids. V lost 1 base and J lost 3, with 12 bases in between. CDR1 is LGHNA, CDR2 YNFKEQ, per germline. CDR3 sequence reads: CASSQGGTEYYGYTF. CDR3 sequence (DNA): TGTGCCAGCAGCCAAGGAGGGACGGAATACTATGGCTACACCTTC.